Below are 5 T cell receptor beta chains sequenced from a single sample in a study of blood T cell repertoires in COVID-19. The assay was immunoSEQ multiplex PCR, and TCRdb's table has in-frame clones only and misses some. Counted here are about 15,000 clones, around 77% occurring once; the ten biggest clones make up more than 14%. Sequencing was performed on peripheral blood. The receptor source for this set is a human donor in a cohort sampled during active COVID-19.

The V and J genes are TRBV6-1 and TRBJ2-7; the match to TRBD1 covers 11 bases. The CDR3 runs to 15 residues. CDR1 is MNHNS and CDR2 is SASEGT in the germline V gene. Trimming removed 3 bases from V and 7 bases from J; junction bases left unmatched: 8. The CDR3 nucleotides read TGTGCCAGCAGTGACGTAGGACAGGGGGCTGGAGAGCAGTACTTC. Amino acids: CASSDVGQGAGEQYF.

This rearrangement joins TRBV10-3 to TRBJ2-5, with unresolved D. CDR3 size: 12 residues. Germline CDR1 reads ENHRY; CDR2 reads SYGVKD. Trimming pared 6 bases from V and 5 bases from J, leaving 10 bases between. CDR3 in DNA: TGTGCCATCAGCTATGCACTGGAGACCCAGTACTTC. Translation gives CAISYALETQYF.

This clone was seen a handful of times. The V gene is TRBV2, the J gene TRBJ2-5, with D tentatively TRBD1 (6 bases). This CDR3 spans 15 amino acids. Germline assignment: CDR1 SNHLY and CDR2 FYNNEI. Between the trimmed V and J ends, which lost 5 bases and 1 base, there was a span of 14 bases. The CDR3 region is CASSSGQLLQETQYF. For the CDR3, the DNA is TGTGCCAGCAGTAGCGGACAGCTCCTCCAAGAGACCCAGTACTTC.

This chain uses TRBV5-6 with TRBJ2-3; D is possibly TRBD2 (6 bases). V gave up 0 bases and J gave up 1 base, with 9 bases separating them. This CDR3 contains 15 residues. Germline V CDR1 and CDR2: SGHDT, YYEEEE. The CDR3 DNA follows: TGTGCCAGCAGCTTGGTGGGAGGCGGCACAGATACGCAGTATTTT. As protein: CASSLVGGGTDTQYF.

This sequence joins TRBV6-1 and TRBJ1-3; 9 positions agree with TRBD1. Germline CDR1 is MNHNS and CDR2 is SASEGT. V was pared by 1 base and J by 5 bases, with 3 bases of the junction left unmatched. The CDR3 loop spans 15 amino acids. The CDR3 coding sequence is TGTGCCAGCAGTGAAGTGGGGACAGGGAGAAACACCATATATTTT. Its translation: CASSEVGTGRNTIYF.